A single sample is the source of the 27 T cell receptor beta chains below, sequenced in a study of T cells in Graves' hyperthyroidism and ophthalmopathy (dated by TCRdb to the late 2010s). Libraries were built with multiplex PCR. Reads for this sample came from an Illumina HiSeq 2000. TCR beta CDR3 regions were amplified from RNA transcripts. A first-round RT-PCR of the TCR CDR3 used the HTBI primer set with the Qiagen OneStep RT-PCR kit. The public reads were reanalyzed by TCRdb: fastp trimming at Q25, MiXCR alignment, in-frame beta chains only. Records with the same CDR3 protein are collapsed into one entry carrying the most frequent genes and DNA. Across this sample there are under 200,000 distinct CDR3 sequences, with approximately 9% seen only once. Approximately 24% of the sample rests with the top ten. The specimen sequenced was blood. These receptors came from a woman aged 18-29 years with Graves' hyperthyroidism that later progressed to Graves' ophthalmopathy.

This clonotype was counted many times. This sequence joins TRBV12-3 or TRBV12-4 and TRBJ2-1, with a weak D call TRBD1 (7 bases). V lost 6 bases and J 2 bases, leaving 14 bases between the germline ends. This CDR3 spans 15 amino acids. CDR3 nucleotide sequence: TGTGCCAGCAGCAGGGGGGCCTTGGCCTACAATGAGCAGTTCTTC. Its translation is CASSRGALAYNEQFF.

This clonotype was counted a few times. The rearrangement joins TRBV9 to TRBJ2-7; no clear D gene. The CDR3 consists of 14 residues. The V gene's germline CDR1 is SGDLS and CDR2 YYNGEE. Deletions cut 0 bases from V and 1 base from J, with 8 bases between. The CDR3 coding sequence is TGTGCCAGCAGCGTAGGATCGGAATCCTACGAGCAGTACTTC. This gives the protein CASSVGSESYEQYF. Based on the CDR3 plus reference TRBV9 and TRBJ2-7, the full variable domain is DSGVTQTPKHLITATGQRVTLRCSPRSGDLSVYWYQQSLDQGLQFLIQYYNGEERAKGNILERFSAQQFPDLHSELNLSSLELGDSALYFCASSVGSESYEQYFGPGTRLTVT.

This clonotype was found many times. The rearrangement joins TRBV6-1 to TRBJ2-3; tentative D call: TRBD1 (5 bases). Trimming removed 3 bases at V and 1 base at J, with 8 bases between. Germline-derived CDR1 and CDR2 are MNHNS and SASEGT. The CDR3 has 14 residues. The CDR3 DNA sequence: TGTGCCAGCAGTGAGCCGACAGGCACAGATACGCAGTATTTT. Translation gives CASSEPTGTDTQYF.

As concerns this clonotype: This sequence may be a read error, since a much larger clone differs from it by one base. V gene TRBV15 combines with J gene TRBJ2-1; 10 bases align to TRBD1. This CDR3 is built from 15 residues. Looked up from germline, CDR1 is LNHNV and CDR2 is YYDKDF (reference sequence). CDR3 coding DNA: TGTGCCACCAGCTCGGGACAGGGGTCCTACAATGCGCAGTTCTTC. Protein product: CATSSGQGSYNAQFF. The full variable domain, completed using reference TRBV15 and TRBJ2-1, is DAMVIQNPRYQVTQFGKPVTLSCSQTLNHNVMYWYQQKSSQAPKLLFHYYDKDFNNEADTPDNFQSRRPNTSFCFLDIRSPGLGDTAMYLCATSSGQGSYNAQFFGPGTRLTVL.

This rearrangement joins TRBV4-1 to TRBJ2-2; the D gene could be TRBD1 or TRBD2 (5 bases each). CDR3 length: 15 residues. The germline gives CDR1 MGHRA, CDR2 YSYEKL. The V end was cut by 1 base, the J end by 6 bases, with 12 bases between. CDR3 loop: CASSQVRGVAGELFF. The CDR3 nucleotides read TGCGCCAGCAGCCAAGTGAGGGGAGTTGCCGGGGAGCTGTTTTTT.

This clonotype was seen repeatedly, ten times or more. The chain links TRBV20-1 to TRBJ2-3; 12 nucleotides agree with TRBD2. Germline V gives CDR1 DFQATT, CDR2 SNEGSKA (reference sequence). V shed 6 bases, J shed 3 bases, and the junction held 7 bases outside the gene matches. This CDR3 has 15 amino acids. The CDR3 loop is CSAPPSGRGTDTQYF. The CDR3 bases are TGCAGTGCCCCCCCTAGCGGGAGGGGTACAGATACGCAGTATTTT.

This clonotype was counted many times. This chain links TRBV11-2 with TRBJ1-1; TRBD1 matches 7 bases. Per the germline V gene, CDR1 is SGHAT and CDR2 is FQNNGV. V dropped 4 bases and J dropped 0; count of bases not matched to a gene: 11. The CDR3 covers 17 residues. CDR3 sequence: CASSWGQLGGMNTEAFF. CDR3 nucleotide sequence: TGTGCCAGCAGCTGGGGACAGCTTGGGGGCATGAACACTGAAGCTTTCTTT. Based on the CDR3 plus reference TRBV11-2 and TRBJ1-1, the full variable domain is EAGVAQSPRYKIIEKRQSVAFWCNPISGHATLYWYQQILGQGPKLLIQFQNNGVVDDSQLPKDRFSAERLKGVDSTLKIQPAKLEDSAVYLCASSWGQLGGMNTEAFFGQGTRLTVV.

There are many counts of this clonotype. This CDR3 reads CASRSDSNTGELFF. CDR3 sequence (DNA): TGTGCCAGCAGATCGGACAGTAACACCGGGGAGCTGTTTTTT. The rearrangement joins TRBV12-3 or TRBV12-4 to TRBJ2-2; D is perhaps TRBD1 (6 bases). The CDR3 extends over 14 amino acids. V lost 6 bases, J lost 2 bases, and 10 bases lay in between.

This clonotype appeared many times. This chain uses TRBV20-1 with TRBJ2-2; 9 bases agree with TRBD2. CDR1 and CDR2 from the germline V gene are DFQATT and SNEGSKA (reference sequence). There are 16 residues in the CDR3. V trimming: 0 bases; J trimming: 3 bases; junction bases outside the gene matches: 5. Here the CDR3 reads CSARDPVAGDTGELFF. The CDR3 nucleotides are TGCAGTGCTAGAGATCCCGTAGCGGGGGACACCGGGGAGCTGTTTTTT.

This clonotype was counted many times. V and J are TRBV6-1 and TRBJ2-7, with 9 bases aligning to TRBD1. Germline CDR1 reads MNHNS; CDR2 reads SASEGT. V dropped 2 bases and J dropped 3; count of bases not matched to a gene: 11. CDR3 length equals 17 residues. CDR3 sequence (DNA): TGTGCCAGCAGTGAATTGGGAGCAGGGGACAGGGTCTACGAGCAGTACTTC. It yields the protein CASSELGAGDRVYEQYF.

The gene calls are TRBV11-2 and TRBJ2-7; 8 nucleotides align to TRBD1. Trimming took 5 bases from V and 2 from J; bases not matched to a gene: 8. Germline CDR1 SGHAT, CDR2 FQNNGV. The CDR3 consists of 15 residues. The CDR3 DNA sequence: TGTGCCAGCAGCCCGAAGAGGGACAGGCCCTACGAGCAGTACTTC. Amino acid sequence: CASSPKRDRPYEQYF.

Concerning this clonotype itself: A much more abundant neighbour one base away suggests this may be a read error. V and J are TRBV19 and TRBJ1-1; D remains ambiguous. CDR3 length: 15 amino acids. Per the germline V gene, CDR1 is LNHDA and CDR2 is SQIVND (reference sequence). CDR3 nucleotide sequence: TGTGCCAGTAGTCCAAACCCAGGTTCGGGCACTGAAGTTTTCTTT. Translating it yields CASSPNPGSGTEVFF. The full variable domain, completed using reference TRBV19 and TRBJ1-1, is DGGITQSPKYLFRKEGQNVTLSCEQNLNHDAMYWYRQDPGQGLRLIYYSQIVNDFQKGDIAEGYSVSREKKESFPLTVTSAQKNPTAFYLCASSPNPGSGTEVFFGQGTRLTVV.

This clonotype has at least ten counts. The gene calls are TRBV6-1 and TRBJ1-1; TRBD1 matches 7 bases. CDR3 length: 15 residues. Trimming at V came to 5 bases and at J to 3 bases, leaving 9 bases not matched to a gene. Germline CDR1 is MNHNS and CDR2 is SASEGT. The CDR3 sequence is CASSSLQGPYTEAFF. CDR3 in DNA: TGTGCCAGCAGTTCCCTACAGGGGCCATACACTGAAGCTTTCTTT.

This clonotype was recorded at least ten times. V gene TRBV2 combines with J gene TRBJ1-1, with D unclear. With 0 bases removed from V and 1 base from J, the gap between germline ends came to 9 bases. Per the germline V gene, CDR1 is SNHLY and CDR2 is FYNNEI. The CDR3 is 15 residues long. The CDR3 bases are TGTGCCAGCAGTGAAGCGTCGTCGGAGAACACTGAAGCTTTCTTT. This translates into CASSEASSENTEAFF.

The chain carries TRBV19 and TRBJ2-7, with D perhaps being TRBD1 or TRBD2 (5 bases each). This CDR3 has 14 residues. The germline V gene encodes CDR1 LNHDA and CDR2 SQIVND (reference sequence). Deletions cut 7 bases from V and 2 bases from J, with 15 bases between. The CDR3 sequence is CASTPGQGPYEQYF. The CDR3 bases are TGTGCCAGTACCCCGGGCCAGGGACCCTACGAGCAGTACTTC.

The sample holds a few counts of this clonotype. V and J are TRBV19 and TRBJ1-1, with TRBD1 as a possible D gene (5 bases). Germline loops: CDR1 LNHDA, CDR2 SQIVND (reference sequence). V lost 3 bases, J lost 0 bases, and 11 bases lay in between. The CDR3 is 15 amino acids. The DNA for the CDR3 is TGTGCCAGTAGTATCCCGGCAGGGCTGAACACTGAAGCTTTCTTT. It codes for CASSIPAGLNTEAFF.

This clonotype occurred many times. The rearrangement links TRBV6-5 to TRBJ2-1; no clear D gene. The CDR3 is 15 amino acids. Germline CDR1 reads MNHEY; CDR2 reads SVGAGI. V lost 2 bases, J lost 6 bases, and 14 bases lay in between. As DNA, the CDR3 is TGTGCCAGCAGTTACGTCGGACCGCCAGGCAATGAGCAGTTCTTC. Residues: CASSYVGPPGNEQFF.

This clonotype was seen repeatedly, ten times or more. The V gene is TRBV27, the J gene TRBJ2-7, with D uncertain. Germline lookup yields CDR1 MNHEY and CDR2 SMNVEV (reference sequence). The length of the CDR3 is 15 residues. Trimming stripped 8 bases from V and 6 bases from J, with 23 bases between. The CDR3 nucleotides read TGTGCCAGCCCGGTAGTTGGCCCCACCTGGGGCGAGCAGTACTTC. It translates to CASPVVGPTWGEQYF.

This clonotype has at least ten counts. The J gene is TRBJ2-1, the V gene TRBV11-2; 7 bases map to TRBD2. This CDR3 is built from 13 residues. From germline, CDR1 is SGHAT and CDR2 FQNNGV. The V segment lost 8 bases and the J segment 7 bases; nucleotides outside the gene matches: 8. The CDR3 sequence is CASSSGVLNEQFF. The DNA of the CDR3 is TGTGCCAGCTCCAGCGGGGTTTTGAATGAGCAGTTCTTC. The whole variable domain, filled in from reference TRBV11-2 and TRBJ2-1, reads EAGVAQSPRYKIIEKRQSVAFWCNPISGHATLYWYQQILGQGPKLLIQFQNNGVVDDSQLPKDRFSAERLKGVDSTLKIQPAKLEDSAVYLCASSSGVLNEQFFGPGTRLTVL.

There are many counts of this clonotype. V is TRBV28 and J is TRBJ1-2; 8 bases align to TRBD1. Trimming removed 4 bases from V and 3 bases from J; junction bases left unmatched: 4. The germline V gene encodes CDR1 MDHEN and CDR2 SYDVKM. The CDR3 contains 14 residues. The CDR3 spells CASSWDRNDYGYTF. The CDR3 nucleotides read TGTGCCAGCAGTTGGGACAGGAACGACTATGGCTACACCTTC.

This clonotype was recorded a few times. V is TRBV10-3 and J is TRBJ2-3; D call uncertain. V dropped 2 bases and J dropped 4 bases, with 4 bases sitting between them. The germline V gene encodes CDR1 ENHRY and CDR2 SYGVKD. This CDR3 spans 12 amino acids. The CDR3 DNA reads as TGTGCCATCAGTGAGCCACCAGATACGCAGTATTTT. The encoded protein is CAISEPPDTQYF.

This clonotype occurred many times. CDR3: CASRSGVGGAFF. CDR3 DNA: TGTGCCAGCAGATCTGGGGTAGGGGGAGCTTTCTTT. This sequence joins TRBV5-8 and TRBJ1-1; D is possibly TRBD1 (6 bases). The CDR3 is made up of 12 amino acids. Germline V gives CDR1 SGHTS, CDR2 YDEGEE. V was clipped by 5 bases and J by 10 bases, with 15 bases between them. Full variable domain (remainder filled in from reference TRBV5-8 and TRBJ1-1): EAGVTQSPTHLIKTRGQQATLRCSPISGHTSVYWYQQALGLGLQFLLWYDEGEERNRGNFPPRFSGRQFPNYSSELNVNALELEDSALYLCASRSGVGGAFFGQGTRLTVV.

This clonotype appeared many times. This chain links TRBV12-5 with TRBJ2-3; TRBD2 matches 7 bases. The CDR3 is 12 amino acids. Germline V CDR1 and CDR2: LGHNT, FRNRAP. With 4 bases clipped from V and 5 bases from J, the junction kept 0 bases outside the gene matches. The CDR3 sequence is CASGWGGDTQYF. The DNA for the CDR3 is TGTGCTAGTGGTTGGGGGGGAGATACGCAGTATTTT.

This clonotype was counted at least ten times. V is TRBV11-3 and J is TRBJ2-1; 13 bases are shared with TRBD2. Germline lookup yields CDR1 SGHNT and CDR2 YENEEA. The V segment lost 5 bases and the J segment 5 bases; nucleotides outside the gene matches: 6. This CDR3 spans 16 amino acids. The CDR3: CASSRTSGSGDNEQFF. CDR3 in DNA: TGTGCCAGCAGCAGGACTAGCGGGAGTGGGGACAATGAGCAGTTCTTC.

There are many counts of this clonotype. The V gene is TRBV6-1, the J gene TRBJ1-2; maybe TRBD1 (6 bases). This CDR3 spans 14 amino acids. Germline-derived CDR1 and CDR2 are MNHNS and SASEGT. Between the trimmed V and J ends, which lost 0 bases and 8 bases, there was a span of 13 bases. The CDR3 reads CASSEASGAWGYTF. The DNA for the CDR3 is TGTGCCAGCAGTGAAGCCTCAGGGGCGTGGGGCTACACCTTC.

This clonotype has at least ten counts. The rearrangement links TRBV18 to TRBJ1-2; no clear D gene. Deletions cut 3 bases from V and 8 bases from J, with 10 bases between. CDR3 size: 12 residues. Germline loops: CDR1 KGHSH, CDR2 LQKENI. This chain's CDR3 is CASSPVGPGYTF. The CDR3 DNA reads as TGTGCCAGCTCACCGGTTGGGCCCGGCTACACCTTC.

This clonotype has a count of ten or more. This chain links TRBV30 with TRBJ2-7; 10 bases map to TRBD1. CDR3 size: 18 residues. CDR1 GTSNPN and CDR2 SVGIG come from the germline V gene (reference sequence). Trimming at V came to 0 bases and at J to 7 bases, leaving 18 bases not matched to a gene. The CDR3 DNA reads as TGTGCCTGGAGTGTTGATTTATCCGGGACAGGGGACGTGTTTGAGCAGTACTTC. Protein sequence: CAWSVDLSGTGDVFEQYF.